This T cell receptor beta chain came from a study of blood T cell repertoires in COVID-19 (TCRdb year 2020). Some background on the complete study: Samples covering the acute and convalescent phases of COVID-19 were provided by collaborators in the United States, Italy and Spain. The material from the prospective study consisted of cDNA or gDNA derived from T cells, B-cell-depleted T cells, or PBMCs. Subjects who had been exposed to COVID-19, were actively infected with it, or had recovered from it provided the deeply sampled blood TCRbeta repertoires that made up the dataset. A freely available public database, intended as a resource for researchers studying the immune response to SARS-CoV-2, is where the repertoires were released. The samples were drawn from the first 160 participants of the ongoing ImmuneRACE study and from 1,200 or so subjects provided by 6 global collaborators. The sample metadata nearly always contained a de-identified subject ID, COVID-19 status, age in years and sex. Where available, HLA class I and class II types were taken from metadata supplied by the sample provider and were not determined by assay-based typing. The paper's findings and limits, for the study overall: How much clinical and demographic metadata was included differed by source and by participant, and the metadata was provided uncurated.

TCRbeta CDR3 regions were amplified from genomic DNA by means of the immunoSEQ Assay, a bias-controlled multiplex PCR. Processing in the source paper ran as follows. The number of nucleated cells in each sample was estimated from the amplification of reference gene primers within the assay. To quantify the absolute abundance of each unique TCRbeta CDR3 rearrangement, sequence reads were collapsed and filtered. For each sample, productive Simpson clonality was calculated as the square root of Simpson's diversity index over productive rearrangements. Here the immuneACCESS table is served through TCRdb, limited to in-frame sequences with V and J called. Missing clones are a known gap in these copies; in checked studies unresolved V genes cover under half, and the rest lacks a known reason. For V, J and clone size, that table is used; D and trimming come from the DNA. For this sample the table gives over 150,000 clones, of which about 83% were detected only once. The ten largest clones add up to 10% of the sample.

A note on this clone: Its antigen is still unknown. No base quality values were provided; no much bigger clone lies one nucleotide off.

Relative to germline, V is 3 bases shorter and J is 0 bases shorter, with 9 bases between their ends. The CDR3 covers 14 residues, taking in both the cysteine and the phenylalanine. The only DNA kept is the CDR3, 42 bases in frame from the first base. Taken from the germline V gene, the CDR1 and CDR2 loops are LGHNT and FRNRAP. At one collaborating source in Seattle, patients were enrolled during active infection and were followed longitudinally through the course of disease. Collaborating institutions collected whole blood in K2EDTA tubes following their own protocols. For TCRbeta analysis, collaborator samples were shipped as frozen whole blood, as isolated PBMCs, or as DNA extracted from either sample type.

The sequence joins TRBV12-5 to TRBJ2-7, with the identity of the D gene unclear. Sequenced material: peripheral blood. The source of this sequence is an older woman with COVID-19, enrolled during active disease. The CDR3 region has the sequence CASGFFRSSYEQYF. At the DNA level, the sequence is TGTGCTAGTGGTTTTTTCAGAAGCTCCTACGAGCAGTACTTC.